This is a list of T cell receptor beta chains from one sample in a study of T cells after posttransplantation cyclophosphamide. Profiled with immunoSEQ multiplex PCR; TCRdb holds only in-frame clones, not every one. The sample consists of around 17,000 clones, roughly 92% of them appearing once. Sequenced here: CD4+ T cells sorted from blood, sampled after allogeneic stem cell transplant with posttransplant cyclophosphamide. The source is a male patient between 55 and 70 years old who received an allogeneic stem cell transplant from a related donor and was CMV-positive. T cells may partly derive from the graft donor. Each CDR3 is given with its conserved first and last residue. A D gene is named only where the DNA matches it firmly. Size is stated for part of the rows, as once, few or many counts, or as a class when the clone is expanded.

v_call	d_call	j_call	clone_size	cdr3_aa	cdr3_nt
TRBV5-1	-	TRBJ1-4	-	CASSLAGGAWSEKLFF	TGCGCCAGCAGCTTGGCCGGGGGGGCCTGGAGTGAAAAACTGTTTTTT
TRBV29-1	TRBD1	TRBJ1-2	-	CSPCGTGLLLYGYTF	TGCAGCCCTTGTGGGACAGGCCTCTTACTATATGGCTACACCTTC
TRBV4-2	TRBD2	TRBJ2-7	-	CASSLASGGSYEQYF	TGTGCCAGCAGCCTCGCTAGCGGGGGATCCTACGAGCAGTACTTC
TRBV19	-	TRBJ1-4	once	CATRRRQWGAEKLFF	TGTGCCACCCGACGAAGGCAGTGGGGAGCCGAAAAACTGTTTTTT
TRBV10-3	-	TRBJ1-2	-	CAISESLGAVTF	TGTGCCATCAGTGAGTCTCTGGGGGCCGTCACCTTC
TRBV7-6	-	TRBJ2-1	-	CASSRLDNEQFF	TGTGCCAGCAGTCGACTAGACAATGAGCAGTTCTTC
TRBV6-1	TRBD1	TRBJ1-1	-	CASRQGQGTVAFF	TGTGCCAGCAGGCAAGGACAGGGGACGGTCGCTTTCTTT
TRBV28	TRBD1	TRBJ1-2	-	CASSARQGGNYGYTF	TGTGCCAGCAGCGCGAGACAGGGGGGTAACTATGGCTACACCTTC
TRBV6-4	-	TRBJ2-3	-	CASSGEPTDTQYF	TGTGCCAGCAGTGGAGAGCCCACAGATACGCAGTATTTT
TRBV27	-	TRBJ1-6	-	CASSYAGKNSPLHF	TGTGCCAGCAGTTACGCAGGGAAAAATTCCCCCCTCCACTTT
TRBV5-1	-	TRBJ2-5	-	CATKGGEETQYF	TGCGCCACCAAGGGAGGAGAAGAGACCCAGTACTTC
TRBV19	-	TRBJ2-4	-	CASSMRGDRRKNIQYF	TGTGCCAGTAGTATGAGGGGTGACAGGCGGAAAAACATTCAGTACTTC
TRBV7-9	TRBD1	TRBJ2-7	-	CASSLDGQGNEQYF	TGTGCCAGCAGCTTAGATGGACAGGGGAACGAGCAGTACTTC
TRBV9	-	TRBJ1-2	-	CASSAGGARNYGYTF	TGTGCCAGCAGCGCCGGGGGTGCCCGTAACTATGGCTACACCTTC
TRBV6-6	-	TRBJ1-2	-	CASRGGVPTWGYTF	TGTGCCAGCAGGGGGGGGGTACCCACATGGGGCTACACCTTC
TRBV7-2	TRBD2	TRBJ2-7	-	CASSLGTSGGTYEQYF	TGTGCCAGCAGCTTAGGAACTAGCGGGGGAACCTACGAGCAGTACTTC
TRBV2	TRBD2	TRBJ2-2	-	CASSESGGDPGELFF	TGTGCCAGCAGTGAATCTGGGGGGGATCCCGGGGAGCTGTTTTTT
TRBV9	TRBD1	TRBJ1-1	-	CASSPQGGTEAFF	TGTGCCAGCAGTCCACAGGGGGGCACTGAAGCTTTCTTT
TRBV6-6	TRBD1	TRBJ1-1	-	CASSYSPGTVPFF	TGTGCCAGCAGTTACTCCCCCGGGACAGTCCCTTTCTTT
TRBV10-3	-	TRBJ1-1	once	CAISESGGMGYTEAFF	TGTGCCATCAGTGAGTCTGGGGGGATGGGGTACACTGAAGCTTTCTTT
TRBV30	TRBD1	TRBJ1-2	-	CAWGDRYGYTF	TGTGCCTGGGGGGACAGATATGGCTACACCTTC
TRBV18	TRBD1	TRBJ1-1	-	CASSEGQGGTEAFF	TGTGCCAGCTCAGAGGGACAGGGGGGCACTGAAGCTTTCTTT
TRBV4-3	TRBD1	TRBJ1-2	-	CASSRGQVDYGYTF	TGCGCCAGCAGCCGAGGACAGGTTGACTATGGCTACACCTTC
TRBV2	TRBD1	TRBJ2-7	-	CASSEAGTGQDF	TGTGCCAGCAGTGAAGCCGGGACAGGGCAAGACTTC
TRBV10-3	-	TRBJ1-5	-	CASSGGSNQPQHF	TGTGCCAGTTCAGGAGGGAGCAATCAGCCCCAGCATTTT
TRBV7-2	-	TRBJ1-1	-	CASSPQRDNGVAFF	TGTGCCAGCAGCCCGCAAAGGGACAACGGGGTAGCTTTCTTT
TRBV4-3	-	TRBJ1-5	-	CASSQDTAVRQPQHF	TGCGCCAGCAGCCAAGATACGGCAGTGCGGCAGCCCCAGCATTTT
TRBV5-6	TRBD2	TRBJ2-5	-	CASSLVVLDGGETQYF	TGTGCCAGCAGCTTGGTTGTTTTAGACGGGGGGGAGACCCAGTACTTC
TRBV30	-	TRBJ2-7	-	CAWSYAGSYEQYF	TGTGCCTGGAGTTATGCAGGATCCTACGAGCAGTACTTC
TRBV7-9	-	TRBJ2-3	-	CASSLGAEGTDTQYF	TGTGCCAGCAGCTTAGGTGCGGAAGGCACAGATACGCAGTATTTT
TRBV19	-	TRBJ1-3	-	CATRPRGFNLENTIYF	TGTGCCACCCGCCCCCGGGGGTTCAATTTAGAAAACACCATATATTTT
TRBV6-5	-	TRBJ1-1	-	CASSSQGFGTEAFF	TGTGCCAGCAGTTCCCAGGGATTTGGCACTGAAGCTTTCTTT
TRBV9	TRBD2	TRBJ2-5	-	CASSVDSGGFQETQYF	TGTGCCAGCAGCGTAGATAGCGGGGGTTTCCAAGAGACCCAGTACTTC
TRBV5-1	TRBD2	TRBJ2-7	-	CASSLGGGGTYEQYF	TGCGCCAGCAGCTTGGGCGGGGGAGGCACCTACGAGCAGTACTTC
TRBV4-1	-	TRBJ1-5	-	CASSQDWARVLEPQHF	TGCGCCAGCAGCCAAGACTGGGCCAGGGTCTTAGAGCCCCAGCATTTT
TRBV20-1	-	TRBJ2-3	-	CSASGPDTQYF	TGCAGTGCTAGCGGTCCAGATACGCAGTATTTT
TRBV7-9	-	TRBJ2-5	-	CASSLVEGGYQETQYF	TGTGCCAGCAGCTTAGTGGAGGGGGGGTACCAAGAGACCCAGTACTTC
TRBV13	TRBD2	TRBJ2-3	-	CASSARTSGGTDTQYF	TGTGCCAGCAGCGCCCGGACTAGCGGGGGAACAGATACGCAGTATTTT
TRBV4-1	-	TRBJ2-7	-	CASSHAYRQVYEQYF	TGCGCCAGCAGCCATGCCTATCGGCAGGTATACGAGCAGTACTTC
TRBV27	TRBD1	TRBJ1-4	-	CASSWTGQNEKLFF	TGTGCCAGCAGTTGGACAGGGCAAAATGAAAAACTGTTTTTT
TRBV6-6	TRBD1	TRBJ1-6	-	CASSYSQGVSPLHF	TGTGCCAGCAGTTACTCACAGGGGGTTTCACCCCTCCACTTT
TRBV6-5	-	TRBJ1-1	-	CASSWGGRGTEAFF	TGTGCCAGCAGTTGGGGGGGACGTGGGACTGAAGCTTTCTTT
TRBV27	-	TRBJ2-7	-	CASRRTAYEQYF	TGTGCCAGCAGGCGGACAGCCTACGAGCAGTACTTC
TRBV10-2	TRBD1	TRBJ1-1	-	CASRGGTGGGNTEAFF	TGCGCCAGCAGGGGTGGAACAGGGGGTGGAAACACTGAAGCTTTCTTT
TRBV6-6	TRBD1	TRBJ1-6	-	CASRATGNSYNSPLHF	TGTGCCAGCAGGGCGACAGGGAACTCCTATAATTCCCCCCTCCACTTT
TRBV5-4	-	TRBJ1-1	-	CASSPGGGGLSTEAFF	TGTGCCAGCAGCCCGGGGGGGGGAGGGCTGAGCACTGAAGCTTTCTTT
TRBV4-1	-	TRBJ2-1	-	CASSHLRAGGYNEQFF	TGCGCCAGCAGCCACCTACGCGCTGGGGGGTACAATGAGCAGTTCTTC
TRBV5-1	TRBD2	TRBJ2-3	-	CASSLSGSSGGSDTQYF	TGCGCCAGCAGCTTGTCCGGCTCTAGCGGGGGGTCAGATACGCAGTATTTT
TRBV19	-	TRBJ1-1	-	CASSPGGDTEAFF	TGTGCCAGTAGCCCCGGGGGGGACACTGAAGCTTTCTTT
TRBV7-2	TRBD2	TRBJ2-5	-	CASSARTLAGETQYF	TGTGCCAGCAGCGCCCGAACCTTAGCGGGGGAGACCCAGTACTTC
TRBV28	-	TRBJ1-1	-	CASSTTGMSVTEAFF	TGTGCCAGCAGTACCACAGGGATGAGTGTCACTGAAGCTTTCTTT
TRBV19	-	TRBJ2-5	-	CAAGQETQYF	TGTGCTGCGGGGCAAGAGACCCAGTACTTC
TRBV4-2	TRBD2	TRBJ2-3	-	CASSQDGSLAVSTDTQYF	TGTGCCAGCAGCCAAGACGGGTCTCTAGCGGTTAGCACAGATACGCAGTATTTT
TRBV5-1	-	TRBJ1-6	-	CASTVDSSSPLHF	TGCGCCAGCACGGTGGACAGTAGTTCACCCCTCCACTTT
TRBV6-1	TRBD1	TRBJ1-5	-	CASSQTGEGNQPQHF	TGTGCCAGCAGCCAAACAGGGGAGGGCAATCAGCCCCAGCATTTT
TRBV7-7	-	TRBJ1-1	-	CASSAGGNTEAFF	TGTGCCAGCAGCGCCGGGGGAAACACTGAAGCTTTCTTT
TRBV7-9	TRBD1	TRBJ2-3	few	CAIGGDRGRGTDTQYF	TGTGCCATCGGAGGGGACAGGGGGCGGGGCACAGATACGCAGTATTTT
TRBV29-1	TRBD2	TRBJ2-1	-	CSVEDLAGARKNEQFF	TGCAGCGTTGAAGATTTAGCGGGGGCCCGAAAGAATGAGCAGTTCTTC
TRBV11-2	TRBD2	TRBJ2-4	-	CASSFPRLGGGRAKNIQYF	TGTGCCAGCAGCTTTCCGCGCTTGGGGGGGGGTAGGGCCAAAAACATTCAGTACTTC